Detailed here is one TCR beta chain. Its target antigen remains unknown. Base qualities were left out, and no much larger clone turns up one base away. The entry originates in a study of T cells in Graves' hyperthyroidism and ophthalmopathy (dated by TCRdb to between 2018 and 2021). Study-wide context: Peripheral blood was collected at initial diagnosis, before any treatment. The paper reports TCR Vbeta CDR3 sequencing of over 130 peripheral blood samples: fewer than 50 ophthalmopathy, approximately 74 hyperthyroidism and about 17 progressor patients. Prospective prediction of ophthalmopathy was tested in an independent validation cohort consisting of 18 to 20 hyperthyroidism patients and over 15 patients who later progressed to ophthalmopathy. In roughly six Graves' hyperthyroidism patients, the study also compared T-cell repertoires from thyroid tissue with T-cell repertoires from blood. The 100 or so discovery patients were randomly divided into training and test sets at a 7:3 ratio. To identify distinguishing TCR V-J signatures, a discovery cohort of around 100 patients was used, comprising fewer than 45 with Graves' ophthalmopathy and around 57 with stable Graves' hyperthyroidism. After blood sampling, hyperthyroidism patients were treated with methimazole at a starting dose of 30 mg daily, and ophthalmopathy patients were treated with high-dose intravenous methylprednisolone. The paper's findings and limits, for the study overall: During validation, the model predicted progression to ophthalmopathy a median of around 7 months ahead of onset, with roughly 65% sensitivity and around 73% specificity. No statistical method was used to set the sample size in advance, and investigators knew the group allocation. A 13 V-J signature model separated ophthalmopathy from stable hyperthyroidism, with roughly 88% sensitivity and about 81% specificity in cross-validation and 80%/75% in testing. Blood samples also contained most of the expanded thyroid clonotypes (frequency above 0.001), which suggests that blood repertoires may reflect thyroid immune responses.

Ophthalmopathy patients had moderately to severely active disease, with a Clinical Activity Score of 3 or more, a NOSPECS grade of 4 or more, and a disease duration of less than 3 months. Patients with uncontrolled infections, other autoimmune diseases, pregnancy or lactation were excluded. Diagnoses relied on clinical symptoms, serum thyroxine and TRAb, thyroid ultrasound and orbital computed tomography. PBMCs were separated from roughly 9.6 ml of fresh peripheral blood using Ficoll-Paque density gradient centrifugation. Total RNA was extracted with Trizol reagent, and quality was checked on an Agilent 2100 Bioanalyzer. TCR beta CDR3 regions were amplified from RNA transcripts. A first-round RT-PCR of the TCR CDR3 used the HTBI primer set with the Qiagen OneStep RT-PCR kit. The libraries were constructed in a second round of multiplex PCR and then size-selected and purified. Paired-end sequencing of the libraries was performed with 100 bp reads on an Illumina HiSeq2000. As for how the authors treated the data: SOAPnuke was used to process the raw data, with reads discarded if the reads contained adapters or uncalled bases, had a mean Phred below 15, or lacked an exact constant-primer or identifier match. COPE v1.2.5 was used to merge the high-quality paired reads, and each unique nucleotide sequence was defined as a clonotype. MiTCR v1.1 was used to align clonotypes to the IMGT TRBV, TRBD and TRBJ reference segments. Analysis was restricted to V-J combinations with a frequency above 0.0001, which covered about 99% of repertoires. The TCS score was defined as F50 (clonal expansion) divided by E x V (chaos), with BLOSUM62-based TCRdist calculated between CDR3 peptides within each V-J. Welch's t-statistics and random forest reduced fewer than 550 V-J features to around 14, which were used in a naive Bayes classifier (R e1071). The raw public reads went through TCRdb reprocessing: fastp at Q25, MiXCR clone calling, in-frame beta chains kept. Rows matching on CDR3 protein sequence are summarized as one entry with the most common DNA and genes. The V and J calls reflect TCRdb's pipeline rather than the authors' work. Here the sample has hundreds of thousands of distinct CDR3 sequences; approximately 25% occur a single time. Approximately 10% of the sample comes from the top ten.

Sequenced material: blood. This clonotype was obtained from a woman in her 30s with Graves' ophthalmopathy.

The nucleotides are TGTGCCAGCAGCGCCGACACGGCCGCCCAAGAGACCCAGTACTTC. Its product reads: CASSADTAAQETQYF. The chain was built from TRBV9 and TRBJ2-5; no D gene can be assigned with confidence. The CDR3 spans 15 residues, from the cysteine through the phenylalanine. Just the 45-base CDR3 DNA is kept, in frame starting at base 1. The germline V gene specifies SGDLS as CDR1 and YYNGEE as CDR2. V is cut by 3 bases and J by 1 base, and the space between the germline ends is 13 bases.